The 19 T cell receptor beta chains below all came from one sample that was sequenced in a study of blood T cell repertoires in COVID-19. The protocol was immunoSEQ multiplex PCR, while the TCRdb copy is restricted to in-frame clones and leaves out a portion. This table holds about 160,000 clones, about four fifths found once. Sequencing was performed on PBMCs or T cells enriched from blood (not recorded which). The receptors were sampled from a man aged 55 to 70 who had recovered from COVID-19.

The rearrangement joins TRBV7-3 to TRBJ1-1, with D maybe TRBD1 (6 bases). Germline V gene data show CDR1 as SGHTA and CDR2 as FQGTGA. Trimming pared 5 bases from V and 5 bases from J, leaving 15 bases between. The CDR3 sequence is 14 residues long. CDR3 nucleotides: TGTGCCAGCAGCCTACAGGGCGGCGGTACTGAAGCTTTCTTT. This translates into CASSLQGGGTEAFF.

The DNA for the CDR3 is TGTGCCAGCAGACCGGACAGAAGGACCCGGATTTCACATAAAGTCCTCTATGGCTACACCTTC. Amino acids: CASRPDRRTRISHKVLYGYTF. The chain links TRBV27 to TRBJ1-2; a weak D match, TRBD1 (6 bases). The CDR3 runs 21 residues. The V end lost 6 bases, the J end lost 4 bases, and 36 bases lay between the germline ends. In germline, CDR1 is MNHEY, CDR2 SMNVEV (reference sequence).

This clone occurred a few times. The CDR3 is CASSLTSGRNTGELFF. The CDR3, as DNA: TGTGCCAGCAGCTTGACTAGCGGGAGAAATACCGGGGAGCTGTTTTTT. J is TRBJ2-2 and V is TRBV27, with 12 bases matching TRBD2. This CDR3 has 16 amino acids. With V trimmed by 6 bases and J by 5 bases, 7 bases remained unmatched. Per germline, CDR1 MNHEY and CDR2 SMNVEV (reference sequence).

This clone was counted only a few times. V is TRBV6-6 and J is TRBJ2-1; 8 bases are a match to TRBD2. Germline V gene sequence: CDR1 MNHNY, CDR2 SVGAGI (reference sequence). V gave up 6 bases and J gave up 7 bases; unmatched junction bases: 11. This CDR3 region has 15 residues. Here the CDR3 reads CASRDTSGRSNEQFF. CDR3 nucleotides: TGTGCCAGCAGGGACACAAGCGGGAGAAGTAATGAGCAGTTCTTC.

V usage is TRBV28 and J usage is TRBJ2-7; 12 positions match TRBD1. The CDR3 extends over 16 amino acids. Germline CDR1 and CDR2: MDHEN and SYDVKM. Losses at the gene ends were 4 bases for V and 2 bases for J; bases not matched to a gene: 6. The CDR3 here is CASSSGQGAPTYEQYF. In nucleotides, the CDR3 is TGTGCCAGCAGTTCGGGACAGGGGGCGCCCACCTACGAGCAGTACTTC.

V and J are TRBV11-2 and TRBJ2-5; 8 positions agree with TRBD2. The CDR3 totals 14 residues. The V segment lost 5 bases and the J segment 2 bases; nucleotides outside the gene matches: 4. Germline values: CDR1 SGHAT, CDR2 FQNNGV. CDR3 sequence reads: CASSRERGQETQYF. The CDR3 nucleotides are TGTGCCAGCAGCAGGGAGCGGGGGCAAGAGACCCAGTACTTC.

The chain uses TRBV5-4 and TRBJ2-7, with D maybe TRBD1 (6 bases). V was shortened by 3 bases and J by 2 bases, with 9 bases between the two germline ends. Germline V gene data show CDR1 as SGHNT and CDR2 as YYREEE (reference sequence). CDR3 length: 13 amino acids. DNA of the CDR3: TGTGCCAGCAGCTCCTGGACAGCCTACGAGCAGTACTTC. Protein: CASSSWTAYEQYF.

The V gene is TRBV13, the J gene TRBJ2-1; TRBD2 aligns across 8 bases. The J segment lost 10 bases and the V segment lost 8 bases, leaving 16 bases of the junction unmatched. CDR1 is PRHDT, CDR2 FYEKMQ, per germline (reference sequence). The CDR3 loop spans 15 amino acids. The CDR3 sequence: CASRYAGGLLREQFF. The CDR3 DNA reads as TGTGCCAGCCGATACGCGGGGGGCCTCTTGAGGGAGCAGTTCTTC.

As DNA, the CDR3 is TGTGCCAGCAACCTGCTGCCTAGCGGGGGAATGGATACGCAGTATTTT. It translates to CASNLLPSGGMDTQYF. The chain employs TRBV7-3 and TRBJ2-3, with 10 bases matching TRBD2. With V trimmed by 7 bases and J by 6 bases, 13 bases remained unmatched. CDR1 and CDR2 from the germline V gene are SGHTA and FQGTGA. This CDR3 has 16 amino acids.

V gene TRBV12-3 or TRBV12-4 combines with J gene TRBJ1-5; D is uncertain. The CDR3 spans 12 residues. The V and J ends lost 1 base and 9 bases respectively, with 7 bases between them. The CDR3 DNA sequence: TGTGCCAGCAGTTTAGATAGAGGGCCCCAGCATTTT. Amino acids: CASSLDRGPQHF.

Ten or more counts support this clone. The chain couples TRBV27 to TRBJ2-1; a possible D gene is TRBD2 (7 bases). Germline CDR1 and CDR2: MNHEY and SMNVEV (reference sequence). V lost 8 bases to trimming and J lost 7 bases, with 21 bases between them. The CDR3 runs 15 residues. CDR3 nucleotides: TGTGCCAGCGGTACCCGGGGGGCCCTGTGGAATGAGCAGTTCTTC. The encoded protein is CASGTRGALWNEQFF.

This clone appeared a single time. The chain joins TRBV28 to TRBJ1-5, with 8 nucleotides matching TRBD1. CDR1 is MDHEN, CDR2 SYDVKM, per germline. The CDR3 is made up of 14 amino acids. The V segment lost 3 bases and the J segment 4 bases; nucleotides outside the gene matches: 2. The CDR3 DNA follows: TGTGCCAGCAGTTTGGGACAGGTGAATCAGCCCCAGCATTTT. Its protein is CASSLGQVNQPQHF. Drawing the rest from reference TRBV28 and TRBJ1-5, the complete variable domain is DVKVTQSSRYLVKRTGEKVFLECVQDMDHENMFWYRQDPGLGLRLIYFSYDVKMKEKGDIPEGYSVSREKKERFSLILESASTNQTSMYLCASSLGQVNQPQHFGDGTRLSIL.

This chain joins TRBV5-4 and TRBJ1-3; maybe TRBD1 (6 bases). CDR3 length equals 14 residues. Germline-derived CDR1 and CDR2 are SGHNT and YYREEE (reference sequence). V lost 4 bases to trimming and J lost 2 bases, with 10 bases between them. Written as DNA, the CDR3 is TGTGCCAGCAGCCAGGGACAACCTGGAAACACCATATATTTT. This encodes CASSQGQPGNTIYF.

J is TRBJ2-3 and V is TRBV30; D call uncertain. The CDR3 has 13 amino acids. The V gene lost 1 base and the J gene lost 2 bases, with 7 bases spanning the gap. CDR1 and CDR2 from the germline V gene are GTSNPN and SVGIG (reference sequence). CDR3 nucleotides: TGTGCCTGGAGTGGGGCCCTCACAGATACGCAGTATTTT. It translates to CAWSGALTDTQYF.

V gene TRBV27 combines with J gene TRBJ2-5; D may be TRBD1 (6 bases). V lost 5 bases, J lost 7 bases, and 20 bases lay in between. Germline V CDR1 and CDR2: MNHEY, SMNVEV (reference sequence). This CDR3 region has 15 residues. For the CDR3, the DNA is TGTGCCAGCAGTATTGGGGGACCCAGGGGCCGGACCCAGTACTTC. This encodes CASSIGGPRGRTQYF.

The rearrangement joins TRBV19 to TRBJ2-5, with 8 nucleotides matching TRBD1. This CDR3 comprises 15 residues. The germline V gene encodes CDR1 LNHDA and CDR2 SQIVND (reference sequence). V shed 4 bases, J shed 3 bases, and the junction held 7 bases outside the gene matches. CDR3 bases: TGTGCCAGTAGTACCCTCGGACAGGGAGAAGAGACCCAGTACTTC. As protein: CASSTLGQGEETQYF.

The V and J genes are TRBV11-2 and TRBJ2-1, with D maybe TRBD2 (5 bases). Trimming pared 1 base from V and 2 bases from J, leaving 9 bases between. The germline gives CDR1 SGHAT, CDR2 FQNNGV. The CDR3 consists of 15 residues. The CDR3 spells CASSLARGTYNEQFF. CDR3 DNA: TGTGCCAGCAGCTTAGCCCGGGGAACCTACAATGAGCAGTTCTTC.

V usage is TRBV5-1 and J usage is TRBJ1-6, with D hard to call. With 2 bases removed from V and 9 bases from J, the gap between germline ends came to 15 bases. This CDR3 comprises 15 residues. Germline-derived CDR1 and CDR2 are SGHRS and YFSETQ. CDR3 nucleotides: TGCGCCAGCAGCTTCACCGAGGAGCGGAGTTCACCCCTCCACTTT. This encodes CASSFTEERSSPLHF.

V and J are TRBV5-4 and TRBJ2-7; possible D gene TRBD2, 5 bases. This CDR3 has 11 residues. Looked up from germline, CDR1 is SGHNT and CDR2 is YYREEE (reference sequence). Trimming removed 0 bases at V and 12 bases at J, with 10 bases between. The DNA of the CDR3 is TGTGCCAGCAGCTTGGACTATGGAGGGTACTTC. Translating it yields CASSLDYGGYF.